The entry below gives a single T cell receptor beta chain sequence along with its context. What it binds is not known. CD8+CD57+ cell expansion, shown by flow cytometry, had occurred in the patients selected for sequencing. Blood came from patients not yet given any therapy. This sample stems from a study of CD8+CD57+ T cells in acquired aplastic anemia. Across the whole study: Average DNA yield from sorted CD4+ and CD8+ cells was roughly 3.1 ug. General study findings and limits: Patients and controls had in common around 29 CD8+ CDR3 sequences.

The ends lost 2 bases at V and 5 bases at J; junction bases unmatched: 8. CDR1 is SEHNR, CDR2 FQNEAQ, per germline (reference sequence). The CDR3 covers 16 residues. TCR beta VDJ and CDR3 profiles were obtained from a genomic DNA template. One entry per CDR3 protein results from TCRdb running MiXCR on the reads. The repertoire consists of roughly 200,000 distinct CDR3 sequences, with 60% to 80% occurring once and the leading ten covering roughly three fifths. The genes are TRBV7-9 and TRBJ2-2; 7 positions agree with TRBD1. The source of this sequence is a human donor with aplastic anemia. The sequencing sample was made of sorted CD4+, CD8+, or CD8+CD57+ T cells (not recorded which) from PBMCs. The CDR3 sequence is CASSLSPTGKTGELFF. The CDR3 nucleotides read TGTGCCAGCAGCTTATCTCCGACAGGGAAGACCGGGGAGCTGTTTTTT. Supplemented by reference TRBV7-9 and TRBJ2-2, the full variable domain reads DTGVSQNPRHKITKRGQNVTFRCDPISEHNRLYWYRQTLGQGPEFLTYFQNEAQLEKSRLLSDRFSAERPKGSFSTLEIQRTEQGDSAMYLCASSLSPTGKTGELFFGEGSRLTVL.